The 8 T cell receptor beta chains below were found in one sample sequenced in a study of T-cell reconstitution after alpha-beta-depleted transplantation in children (dated by TCRdb to the mid-2010s). Library prep was done by PCR. Sequencing relied on an Illumina HiSeq 2500. Molecular barcoding was employed in the preparation of TCR libraries, with unique molecular identifiers being used to normalize TCRbeta repertoire quantification. TCRdb trimmed the raw reads at Q25, called clones with MiXCR and kept productive beta chains. Each entry merges the rows of one CDR3 protein and shows their most common DNA and genes. The table for this sample lists some 260,000 distinct CDR3 sequences; 20% to 30% of them were counted only once. More than 4.5% of the sample rests with the top ten. Explained via the paper, the treatment or condition label denotes: allogeneic hematopoietic cell transplantation with graft depleted of TCRalphabeta T cells and CD19 B cells.

The source was PBMCs, mostly from graft donor cells, collected 360 days after TCRalphabeta/CD19-depleted stem cell transplant. These receptors were taken from a female patient younger than 10 who had a stem cell transplant for congenital amegakaryocytic thrombocytopenia, so the T cells may come from the graft donor.

This clonotype was observed a handful of times. The chain uses TRBV12-3 or TRBV12-4 and TRBJ2-7; D possibly matches TRBD1 or TRBD2 (6 bases each). V shed 0 bases and J shed 4 bases, with 22 bases lying between them. The CDR3 is 18 amino acids. CDR3 sequence reads: CASSLAQGGDSGIYEQYF. CDR3 in DNA: TGTGCCAGCAGTTTAGCACAGGGAGGTGATTCGGGGATTTACGAGCAGTACTTC.

This clonotype was seen a handful of times. The chain employs TRBV6-5 and TRBJ1-5; the match to TRBD1 covers 8 bases. There are 14 residues in the CDR3. Germline V gene data show CDR1 as MNHEY and CDR2 as SVGAGI. The V segment lost 3 bases and the J segment 8 bases; nucleotides outside the gene matches: 6. CDR3 sequence: CASSYGDRPEPQHF. Written as DNA, the CDR3 is TGTGCCAGCAGTTATGGGGACAGGCCTGAGCCCCAGCATTTT.

Remarks on this clonotype: This clone may be a read error of a much larger clone one base away. The gene calls are TRBV29-1 and TRBJ2-5; TRBD1 might be the D (5 bases). Trimming stripped 5 bases from V and 4 bases from J, with 20 bases between. The CDR3 consists of 15 residues. Germline CDR1 is SQVTM and CDR2 is ANQGSEA. CDR3 sequence reads: CSVRDSPMTRETQYF. In nucleotides, the CDR3 is TGCAGCGTTCGAGACAGCCCCATGACTCGAGAGACCCAGTACTTC.

The chain recombines TRBV6-1 with TRBJ2-7; D unclear. The germline V gene has CDR1 MNHNS and CDR2 SASEGT. The CDR3 is made up of 10 amino acids. The ends were cut back, 5 bases at V and 5 bases at J, with 4 bases in the middle. Here the CDR3 DNA reads TGTGCCAGCAGTCTCAACGAGCAGTACTTC. Translation gives CASSLNEQYF.

This clonotype was observed a few times. J is TRBJ2-5 and V is TRBV20-1; D not resolved. V was clipped by 6 bases and J by 2 bases, with 13 bases between them. The V gene's germline CDR1 is DFQATT and CDR2 SNEGSKA (reference sequence). CDR3 size: 13 residues. This CDR3 is CSAHERWQETQYF. The CDR3 region has the DNA TGCAGTGCCCACGAGCGTTGGCAAGAGACCCAGTACTTC.

The chain couples TRBV28 to TRBJ2-3; D is perhaps TRBD2 (5 bases). Germline CDR1 reads MDHEN; CDR2 reads SYDVKM. The CDR3 consists of 13 residues. With 5 bases removed from V and 4 bases from J, the gap between germline ends came to 10 bases. The CDR3 reads CASSADYSDTQYF. The CDR3 DNA is TGTGCCAGCAGTGCTGACTACTCAGATACGCAGTATTTT.

The J gene is TRBJ1-4, the V gene TRBV27; a weak D match, TRBD1 (5 bases). V lost 4 bases and J 7 bases, leaving 16 bases between the germline ends. This CDR3 region has 15 residues. The germline V gene has CDR1 MNHEY and CDR2 SMNVEV (reference sequence). CDR3 DNA: TGTGCCAGCAGTTCGGGGGTGGGATTCAGTGAAAAACTGTTTTTT. Translating gives CASSSGVGFSEKLFF.

The sample holds a few counts of this clonotype. V usage is TRBV20-1 and J usage is TRBJ2-3; 11 positions agree with TRBD2. Germline CDR1 DFQATT, CDR2 SNEGSKA (reference sequence). V shed 6 bases, J shed 3 bases, and the junction held 8 bases outside the gene matches. The CDR3 is 15 residues long. DNA for the CDR3: TGCAGTGCCGAAGGGACTAGCGGCGGAACAGATACGCAGTATTTT. Residues: CSAEGTSGGTDTQYF.